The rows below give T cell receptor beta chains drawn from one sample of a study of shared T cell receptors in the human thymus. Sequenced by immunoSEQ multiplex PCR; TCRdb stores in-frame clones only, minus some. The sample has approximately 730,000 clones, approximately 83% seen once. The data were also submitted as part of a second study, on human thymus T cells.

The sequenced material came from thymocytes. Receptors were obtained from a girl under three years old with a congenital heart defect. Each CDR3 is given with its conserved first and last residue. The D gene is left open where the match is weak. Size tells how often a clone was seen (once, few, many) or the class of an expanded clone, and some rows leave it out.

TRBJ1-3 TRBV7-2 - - CASSLVAVRISSGNTIYF TGTGCCAGCAGCTTAGTTGCAGTCAGGATCAGCTCTGGAAACACCATATATTTT
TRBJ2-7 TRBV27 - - CASSLARSGYEQYF TGTGCCAGCAGTTTAGCCCGATCAGGGTACGAGCAGTACTTC
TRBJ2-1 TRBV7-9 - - CASSPTAGVHNEQFF TGTGCCAGCAGCCCAACCGCGGGTGTCCACAATGAGCAGTTCTTC
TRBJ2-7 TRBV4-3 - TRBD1 CASSQETEQGAGGEPYEQYF TGCGCCAGCAGCCAAGAGACAGAACAGGGGGCTGGCGGGGAGCCCTACGAGCAGTACTTC
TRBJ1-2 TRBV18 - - CASSVPGTCGYTF TGTGCCAGCTCTGTTCCCGGGACATGTGGCTACACCTTC
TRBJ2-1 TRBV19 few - CASRGAVQFF TGTGCCAGTAGGGGCGCTGTGCAGTTCTTC
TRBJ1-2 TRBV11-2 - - CASSFARSYGYTF TGTGCCAGCAGCTTCGCGAGATCCTATGGCTACACCTTC
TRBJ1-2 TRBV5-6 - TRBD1 CASSDGQGAAYGYTF TGTGCCAGCAGCGATGGACAGGGGGCAGCCTATGGCTACACCTTC
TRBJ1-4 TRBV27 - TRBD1 CASSIQGGRQEKLFF TGTGCCAGCAGTATCCAGGGGGGACGACAGGAAAAACTGTTTTTT
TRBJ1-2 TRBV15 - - CATSREYGEAYGYTF TGTGCCACCAGCAGGGAGTACGGGGAGGCCTATGGCTACACCTTC
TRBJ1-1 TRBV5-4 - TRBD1 CASSLAPGTDPSTEAFF TGTGCCAGCAGCTTGGCCCCCGGGACAGACCCTTCGACTGAAGCTTTCTTT
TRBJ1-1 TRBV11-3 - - CASSLGFKALNRENTEAFF TGTGCCAGCAGCTTAGGGTTTAAGGCTCTGAACAGGGAGAACACTGAAGCTTTCTTT
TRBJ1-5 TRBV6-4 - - CASSINRSSNQPQHF TGTGCCAGCAGTATTAACAGGAGTAGCAATCAGCCCCAGCATTTT
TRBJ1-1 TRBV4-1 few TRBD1 CASSQVRGGVFYTEAFF TGCGCCAGCAGCCAAGTGCGAGGGGGCGTTTTCTACACTGAAGCTTTCTTT
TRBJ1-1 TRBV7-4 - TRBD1 CASSLPSRQGAFDTEAFF TGTGCCAGCAGCTTACCGTCACGACAGGGGGCTTTTGACACTGAAGCTTTCTTT
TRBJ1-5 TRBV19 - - CATGQRWDQPQHF TGTGCCACCGGACAGCGCTGGGATCAGCCCCAGCATTTT
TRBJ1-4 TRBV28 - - CASSPYGGEAEKLFF TGTGCCAGCAGTCCATACGGGGGGGAAGCTGAAAAACTGTTTTTT
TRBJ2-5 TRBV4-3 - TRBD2 CASSQDRAGGETQYF TGCGCCAGCAGCCAAGATAGGGCGGGGGGAGAGACCCAGTACTTC
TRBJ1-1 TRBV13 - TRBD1 CASSPRTGGADEAFF TGTGCCAGCAGCCCGAGGACAGGGGGCGCTGATGAAGCTTTCTTT
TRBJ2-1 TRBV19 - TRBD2 CASSAGEPNNEQFF TGTGCCAGTAGTGCGGGGGAGCCTAACAATGAGCAGTTCTTC
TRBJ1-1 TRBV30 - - CAWSRGLGGWGDTEAFF TGTGCCTGGTCCAGAGGGCTCGGGGGGTGGGGGGACACTGAAGCTTTCTTT
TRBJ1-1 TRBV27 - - CASSKQGGNTEAFF TGTGCCAGCAGTAAACAGGGTGGGAACACTGAAGCTTTCTTT
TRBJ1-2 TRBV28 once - CASKPMIYGYTF TGTGCCAGCAAGCCAATGATCTATGGCTACACCTTC